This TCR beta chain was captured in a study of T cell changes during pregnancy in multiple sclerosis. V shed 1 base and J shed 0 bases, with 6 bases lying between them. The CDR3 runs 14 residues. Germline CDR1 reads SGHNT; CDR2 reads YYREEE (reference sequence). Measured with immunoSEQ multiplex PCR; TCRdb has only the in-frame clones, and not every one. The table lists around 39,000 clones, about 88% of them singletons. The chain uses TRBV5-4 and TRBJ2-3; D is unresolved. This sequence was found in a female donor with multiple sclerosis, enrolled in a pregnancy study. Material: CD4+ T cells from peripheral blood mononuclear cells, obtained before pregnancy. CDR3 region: CASSLTASTDTQYF. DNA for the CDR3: TGTGCCAGCAGCTTGACTGCTAGCACAGATACGCAGTATTTT.